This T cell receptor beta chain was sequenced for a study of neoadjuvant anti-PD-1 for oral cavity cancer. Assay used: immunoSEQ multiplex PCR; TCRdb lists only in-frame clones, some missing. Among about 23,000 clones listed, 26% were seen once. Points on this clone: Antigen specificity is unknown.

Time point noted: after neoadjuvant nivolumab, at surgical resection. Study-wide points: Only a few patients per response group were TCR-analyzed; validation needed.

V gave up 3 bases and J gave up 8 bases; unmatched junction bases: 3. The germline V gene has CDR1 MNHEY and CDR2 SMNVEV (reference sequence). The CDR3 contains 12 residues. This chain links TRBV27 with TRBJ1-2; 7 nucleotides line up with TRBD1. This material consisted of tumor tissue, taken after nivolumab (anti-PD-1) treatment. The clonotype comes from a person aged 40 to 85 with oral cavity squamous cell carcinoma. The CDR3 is CASSFRGGGYTF. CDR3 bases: TGTGCCAGCAGTTTCAGGGGGGGAGGCTACACCTTC.